This TCR beta chain was captured by sequencing in a study of tumor-infiltrating lymphocytes in primary liver carcinoma. Across the whole study: These were node-negative, non-metastatic T1-T3 tumors of roughly 4 to 10 cm. Sample counts of productive TCRbeta reads spanned roughly 3.5 to 7.13 million; these counts were similar across tissue types.

The researchers obtained blood RNA from unsorted whole blood and also extracted germline DNA. Among the patients, all had chronic HBV infection and none had been treated. Synthesis of TCR beta cDNA was carried out from approximately 0.55 ug total RNA with a constant-region primer. The TCR beta library was amplified through three nested multiplex PCR rounds in a modified ARM-PCR procedure. TRBV1-TRBV30 forward and Cbeta reverse primers drove the first two roughly 10-cycle rounds. One entry per CDR3 protein results from TCRdb running MiXCR on the multiplex PCR reads. The sample lists hundreds of thousands of distinct CDR3 sequences, approximately 54% seen once, with about 18% in the top ten. Per germline, CDR1 MDHEN and CDR2 SYDVKM. This CDR3 spans 13 amino acids. The V end was cut by 3 bases, the J end by 3 bases, with 9 bases between. This clonotype was detected once.

This receptor was taken from a woman aged 25 to 39 with primary liver carcinoma and hepatitis B virus infection. Sequenced sample: peripheral blood. The chain carries TRBV28 and TRBJ2-7, with D perhaps matching TRBD2 (5 bases). The CDR3 DNA reads TGTGCCAGCAGTTTTTTTGCGGGCTACGAGCAGTACTTC. Translated, it gives CASSFFAGYEQYF.